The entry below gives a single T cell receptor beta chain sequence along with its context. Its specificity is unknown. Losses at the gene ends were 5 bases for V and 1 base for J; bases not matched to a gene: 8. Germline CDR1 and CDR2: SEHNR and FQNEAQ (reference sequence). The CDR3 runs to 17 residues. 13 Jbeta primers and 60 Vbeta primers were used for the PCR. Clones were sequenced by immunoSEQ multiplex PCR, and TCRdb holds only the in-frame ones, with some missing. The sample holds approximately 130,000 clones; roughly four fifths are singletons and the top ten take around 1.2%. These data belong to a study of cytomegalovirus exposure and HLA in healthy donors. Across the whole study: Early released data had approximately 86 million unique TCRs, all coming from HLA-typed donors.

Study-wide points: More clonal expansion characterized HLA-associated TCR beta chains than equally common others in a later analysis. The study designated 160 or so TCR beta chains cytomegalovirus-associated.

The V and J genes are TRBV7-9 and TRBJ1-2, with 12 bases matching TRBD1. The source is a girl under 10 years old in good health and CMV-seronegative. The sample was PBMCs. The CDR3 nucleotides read TGTGCCAGCAGCGAAGGGGACAGGGGGCCTTTTAACTATGGCTACACCTTC. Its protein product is CASSEGDRGPFNYGYTF.